In this sample, the clone carrying this T cell receptor beta chain turned up many times. The V gene end was trimmed by 4 bases and the J gene end by 3 bases; junction bases not matched to a gene: 5. The length of the CDR3 is 16 residues. Germline V lookup: CDR1 MGHRA, CDR2 YSYEKL. This sample was included in a study of spatial heterogeneity in lung cancer. Time point denoted: sample taken at primary tumor resection. Whole RNA came from tumor, nontumor lung or frozen PBMC and was sequenced without being sorted. TCRdb re-analysed the 5' RACE reads in MiXCR, keeping a single row per CDR3 protein. This table holds just under 95,000 distinct CDR3 sequences, approximately 12% found once.

This chain uses TRBV4-1 with TRBJ2-2, with 10 bases that match TRBD1. The clonotype was recovered from a male donor with early-stage non-small cell lung cancer. The sequenced sample was PBMCs, obtained at surgery. The CDR3 DNA follows: TGCGCCAGCAGCCGAGGACAGGGGGGAGACACCGGGGAGCTGTTTTTT. It translates to CASSRGQGGDTGELFF.